This T cell receptor (beta chain) was captured by sequencing in a study of radiation and T cells in renal cell carcinoma. Study overall: Nephrectomy followed 15 Gy stereotactic body radiation by 4 weeks.

The assay was immunoSEQ multiplex PCR, and TCRdb's table has in-frame clones only and misses some. The data hold 150,000 or so clones, with roughly 88% observed a single time. Time point reported: baseline pretreatment blood. Stated treatment: 15 Gy SBRT to primary tumor, nephrectomy 4 weeks later. This TCR was recovered from a woman aged 45-59 years with renal cell carcinoma. The sequences come from blood, collected from a patient whose treatment included radiotherapy and nephrectomy.

This CDR3 reads CASSPRTGELSNQPQHF. CDR3 in DNA: TGTGCCAGCAGCCCCCGGACAGGGGAATTGAGCAATCAGCCCCAGCATTTT. This chain connects TRBV7-6 to TRBJ1-5; 9 bases fit TRBD1. V gave up 5 bases and J gave up 1 base; unmatched junction bases: 9. CDR3 length equals 17 residues. Looked up from germline, CDR1 is SGHVS and CDR2 is FNYEAQ.